These 16 T cell receptor beta chains originate from one sample sequenced in a study of T cells in localized non-small cell lung cancer (dated by TCRdb to the early 2020s). Library construction relied on the immunoSEQ multiplex PCR assay. TCRdb retrieved this table from immuneACCESS and kept in-frame rearrangements only. Not all clones are present; in checked studies, unresolved V genes account for under half, and no reason is known for the remainder. Present in this sample are about 26,000 clones, over 70% of which were seen just once. The ten largest clones represent 9.5% to 10% of the sample. The sequencing here drew on peripheral blood, taken before any cancer treatment. All receptors derive from a man aged 35 to 69 with stage III squamous cell lung carcinoma.

V is TRBV29-1 and J is TRBJ1-2, with 9 positions matching TRBD1. CDR3 length: 15 residues. Trimming took 7 bases from V and 4 from J; bases not matched to a gene: 13. Germline-derived CDR1 and CDR2 are SQVTM and ANQGSEA. The CDR3 here is CSGGQGADGGYGYTF. Here the CDR3 DNA reads TGCAGCGGGGGACAGGGTGCCGACGGGGGCTATGGCTACACCTTC.

The chain couples TRBV30 to TRBJ2-3; D possibly corresponds to TRBD1 (6 bases). The germline gives CDR1 GTSNPN, CDR2 SVGIG (reference sequence). The V end was cut by 0 bases, the J end by 0 bases, with 13 bases between. The CDR3 has 16 residues. CDR3 sequence: CAWSVGVGASTDTQYF. The CDR3 DNA follows: TGTGCCTGGAGTGTGGGTGTGGGGGCGAGCACAGATACGCAGTATTTT.

V and J are TRBV18 and TRBJ2-1; TRBD1 agrees at 11 bases. CDR1 KGHSH and CDR2 LQKENI come from the germline V gene. There are 15 residues in the CDR3. The trim removed 3 bases at V and 8 bases at J, leaving 6 bases unmatched. CDR3 DNA sequence: TGTGCCAGCTCACCGGACAGGGGGCTCTCCTATGAGCAGTTCTTC. Protein: CASSPDRGLSYEQFF. The full variable domain, completed using reference TRBV18 and TRBJ2-1, is NAGVMQNPRHLVRRRGQEARLRCSPMKGHSHVYWYRQLPEEGLKFMVYLQKENIIDESGMPKERFSAEFPKEGPSILRIQQVVRGDSAAYFCASSPDRGLSYEQFFGPGTRLTVL.

The chain couples TRBV7-9 to TRBJ2-5, with D tentatively TRBD2 (5 bases). This CDR3 is 13 amino acids long. Germline values: CDR1 SEHNR, CDR2 FQNEAQ (reference sequence). V dropped 1 base and J dropped 7 bases, with 10 bases sitting between them. As DNA, the CDR3 is TGTGCCAGCAGCTTAGAGCTAGCTTGGACCCAGTACTTC. Translating gives CASSLELAWTQYF.

V gene TRBV9 combines with J gene TRBJ2-1, with 12 nucleotides matching TRBD2. CDR1 is SGDLS, CDR2 YYNGEE, per germline. V shed 4 bases, J shed 6 bases, and the junction held 11 bases outside the gene matches. The CDR3 is 17 residues long. The CDR3 sequence is CASSPILTSGRTNEQFF. The CDR3 bases are TGTGCCAGCAGCCCAATCCTGACTAGCGGGAGAACCAATGAGCAGTTCTTC.

In this sample, this clone turned up a few times. V gene TRBV2 combines with J gene TRBJ1-1; D call uncertain. V lost 2 bases to trimming and J lost 6 bases, with 7 bases between them. Germline-derived CDR1 and CDR2 are SNHLY and FYNNEI. This CDR3 comprises 12 residues. CDR3 DNA sequence: TGTGCCAGCAGTGAATACAGACCTGAAGCTTTCTTT. This codes for CASSEYRPEAFF.

The gene calls are TRBV6-5 and TRBJ1-1; unclear D gene. The CDR3 is made up of 13 amino acids. The germline CDR1 and CDR2 sequences are MNHEY and SVGAGI. The V and J ends lost 6 bases and 2 bases respectively, with 10 bases between them. The CDR3 sequence: CASREDGNTEAFF. CDR3 DNA: TGTGCCAGCAGGGAGGACGGCAACACTGAAGCTTTCTTT.

This clone turned up a few times. J is TRBJ2-7 and V is TRBV20-1; tentatively, D is TRBD2 (5 bases). The CDR3 is 11 residues long. Trimming shortened V by 6 bases and J by 5 bases, and 11 bases separated the two germline ends. The germline V gene encodes CDR1 DFQATT and CDR2 SNEGSKA (reference sequence). The CDR3 bases are TGCAGTGCCCCTTACGGGAACGAGCAGTACTTC. It is translated as CSAPYGNEQYF.

The V call is TRBV5-1, the J call TRBJ2-1; D remains ambiguous. CDR3 length: 14 residues. The germline V gene encodes CDR1 SGHRS and CDR2 YFSETQ. Trimming took off 0 bases at V and 5 bases at J, with 9 bases between the two ends. The CDR3 reads CASSLADAHNEQFF. CDR3 bases: TGCGCCAGCAGCTTGGCCGACGCTCACAATGAGCAGTTCTTC.

V gene TRBV4-2 combines with J gene TRBJ1-1; unclear D gene. Trimming took off 0 bases at V and 6 bases at J, with 14 bases between the two ends. The CDR3 covers 15 residues. In germline, CDR1 is LGHNA, CDR2 YNFKEQ. The CDR3 sequence: CASSQDSPQESEAFF. CDR3 DNA: TGTGCCAGCAGCCAAGACAGCCCTCAGGAATCTGAAGCTTTCTTT.

The genes are TRBV7-3 and TRBJ1-1; D remains unclear. Germline values: CDR1 SGHTA, CDR2 FQGTGA. V was clipped by 4 bases and J by 5 bases, with 8 bases between them. The CDR3 covers 12 residues. The CDR3 DNA reads TGTGCCAGCAGCTCCCTAGGAACTGAAGCTTTCTTT. The encoded protein is CASSSLGTEAFF.

The gene calls are TRBV6-6 and TRBJ2-5; D gene ambiguous. The DNA end lines up better with TRBJ2-7; the J call may be wrong. This CDR3 spans 14 amino acids. Germline V gene sequence: CDR1 MNHNY, CDR2 SVGAGI (reference sequence). The CDR3 loop is CASSYGVSSYEQYF. CDR3 bases: TGTGCCAGCAGTTACGGGGTCAGCTCCTACGAGCAGTACTTC.

The genes are TRBV10-1 and TRBJ2-5; maybe TRBD1 (6 bases). Trimming removed 1 base at V and 0 bases at J, with 15 bases between. The CDR3 is 17 amino acids. CDR1 is WNHNN, CDR2 SYGVQD, per germline (reference sequence). For the CDR3, the DNA is TGCGCCAGCAGTGAGTTCTCCGGGACACAGTACCAAGAGACCCAGTACTTC. Amino acids: CASSEFSGTQYQETQYF.

The chain carries TRBV5-1 and TRBJ2-3, with 10 positions matching TRBD1. Germline trimming cut 4 bases from V and 5 bases from J; bases unmatched to any gene: 7. The V gene's germline CDR1 is SGHRS and CDR2 YFSETQ. The CDR3 extends over 15 amino acids. CDR3 region: CASSAATGGVDTQYF. In DNA, the CDR3 is TGCGCCAGCAGCGCAGCGACAGGGGGCGTAGATACGCAGTATTTT.

This chain connects TRBV7-3 to TRBJ2-3, with 10 bases that match TRBD1. CDR1 SGHTA and CDR2 FQGTGA come from the germline V gene. The CDR3 totals 16 residues. With V trimmed by 5 bases and J by 2 bases, 7 bases remained unmatched. The CDR3 loop reads CASSEGTGALTDTQYF. DNA of the CDR3: TGTGCCAGCAGCGAAGGGACAGGGGCTCTCACAGATACGCAGTATTTT.

The rearrangement joins TRBV7-8 to TRBJ2-7; a possible D gene is TRBD2 (6 bases). With 4 bases removed from V and 5 bases from J, the gap between germline ends came to 12 bases. Germline V gene data show CDR1 as SGHVS and CDR2 as FQNEAQ. The CDR3 totals 13 residues. Here the CDR3 reads CASSSGSYHEQYF. In nucleotides, the CDR3 is TGTGCCAGCAGCTCCGGGAGCTACCACGAGCAGTACTTC.